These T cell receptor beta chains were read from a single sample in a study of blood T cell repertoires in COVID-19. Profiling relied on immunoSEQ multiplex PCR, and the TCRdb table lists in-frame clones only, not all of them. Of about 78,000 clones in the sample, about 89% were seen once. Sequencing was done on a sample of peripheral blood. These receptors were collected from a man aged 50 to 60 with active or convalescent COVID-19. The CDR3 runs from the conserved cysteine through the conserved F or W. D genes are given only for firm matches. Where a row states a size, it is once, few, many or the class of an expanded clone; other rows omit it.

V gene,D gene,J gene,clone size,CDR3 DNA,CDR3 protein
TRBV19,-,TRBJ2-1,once,TGTGCCAGTAGTATAATCGATGAGCAGTTCTTC,CASSIIDEQFF
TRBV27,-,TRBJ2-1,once,TGTGCCAGCAACTGGGGGCCCTCCTACAATGAGCAGTTCTTC,CASNWGPSYNEQFF
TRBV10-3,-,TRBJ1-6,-,TGTGCCATCAGTGAGTCTTCCGTCAGCTCCTATAATTCACCCCTCCACTTT,CAISESSVSSYNSPLHF
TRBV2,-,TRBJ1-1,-,TGTGCCAGCAGTTTGGGGCTCACTGAAGCTTTCTTT,CASSLGLTEAFF
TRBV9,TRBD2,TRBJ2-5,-,TGTGCCAGCAGCAAAACTAGCGGGCGAAGCCAAGAGACCCAGTACTTC,CASSKTSGRSQETQYF
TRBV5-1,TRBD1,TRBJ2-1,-,TGCGCCAGCAGCTCGGGACAGGGAATGGATGAGCAGTTCTTC,CASSSGQGMDEQFF
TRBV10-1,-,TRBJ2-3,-,TGCGCCAGCAGTGCCAGGACTAACCCTAGCACAGATACGCAGTATTTT,CASSARTNPSTDTQYF
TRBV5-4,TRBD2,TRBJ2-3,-,TGTGCCAGCAGGCAGACTAGCGGGGGGGAGGGAGATACGCAGTATTTT,CASRQTSGGEGDTQYF
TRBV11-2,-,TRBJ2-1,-,TGTGCCAGCAGCAGGGGTGATGAGCAGTTCTTC,CASSRGDEQFF
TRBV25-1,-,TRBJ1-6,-,TGTGCCAGCAGTGAGACAAATAATTCACCCCTCCACTTT,CASSETNNSPLHF
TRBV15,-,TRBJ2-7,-,TGTGCCACCAGCAGAGCGGGGGGCCCCTACGAGCAGTACTTC,CATSRAGGPYEQYF
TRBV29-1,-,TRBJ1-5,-,TGCAGCGTTCTAGCCGATCAGGGGCAGCCCCAGCATTTT,CSVLADQGQPQHF
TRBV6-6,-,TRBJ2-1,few,TGTGCCAGCAGCAATTACAATGAGCAGTTCTTC,CASSNYNEQFF
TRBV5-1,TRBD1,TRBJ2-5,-,TGCGCCAGCAGCTACCGGGACGACAGGGGGCTAGGAGGAGAGACCCAGTACTTC,CASSYRDDRGLGGETQYF
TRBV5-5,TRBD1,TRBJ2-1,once,TGTGCCAGCAGACTATCCGGGACAGGAACCTACAATGAGCAGTTCTTC,CASRLSGTGTYNEQFF
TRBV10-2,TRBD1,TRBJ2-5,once,TGCGCCAGCAGTGGACAGGGGGCCCAAGAGACCCAGTACTTC,CASSGQGAQETQYF
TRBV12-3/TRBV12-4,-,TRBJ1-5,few,TGTGCCAGCAGTTTACGGAGGGATCAGCCCCAGCATTTT,CASSLRRDQPQHF
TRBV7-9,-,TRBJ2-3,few,TGTGCCAGCAGCGGGGCCTCAGTAACAGATACGCAGTATTTT,CASSGASVTDTQYF
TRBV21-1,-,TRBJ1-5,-,TGTGCCAGCAGCGACCAAACCAGGGACAGGGTGCCCCCCAATCAGCCCCAGCATTTT,CASSDQTRDRVPPNQPQHF
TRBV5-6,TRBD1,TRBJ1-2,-,TGTGCCAGCAGCTTGAGGGACAGGGGAGGCTATGGCTACACCTTC,CASSLRDRGGYGYTF
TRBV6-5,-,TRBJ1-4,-,TGTGCCACCGGGGCGGGGGGCAGTAATGAAAAACTGTTTTTT,CATGAGGSNEKLFF
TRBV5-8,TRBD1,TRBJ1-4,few,TGTGCCAGCGGGTATGGACAGGCGGATGAAAAACTGTTTTTT,CASGYGQADEKLFF
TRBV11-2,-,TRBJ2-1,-,TGTGCCAGCAGCTTAGGTCAGTACAATGAGCAGTTCTTC,CASSLGQYNEQFF
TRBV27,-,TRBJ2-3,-,TGTGCCAGCATAAAGCAGGGATGGAGCACAGATACGCAGTATTTT,CASIKQGWSTDTQYF
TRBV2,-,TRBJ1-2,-,TGTGCCAGCAGTGGCGACAGCCGCTACACCTTC,CASSGDSRYTF
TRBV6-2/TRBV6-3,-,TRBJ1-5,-,TGTGCCAGCAGCCGAGGATATAGCAATCAGCCCCAGCATTTT,CASSRGYSNQPQHF
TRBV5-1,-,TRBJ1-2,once,TGCGCCAGCAGCTCTGGACAGAATTTCAATGGCTACACCTTC,CASSSGQNFNGYTF
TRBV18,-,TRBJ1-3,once,TGTGCCAGCTCACCATCTTCAGGGGACGGAAACACCATATATTTT,CASSPSSGDGNTIYF
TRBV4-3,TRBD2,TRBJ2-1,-,TGCGCCAGCAGCCAACTCGGGACTAGCGGGGGCCTTTGGCAGTTCTTC,CASSQLGTSGGLWQFF
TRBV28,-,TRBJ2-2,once,TGTGCCAGCAGTTTATACTCAGGCAATCCGAACACCGGGGAGCTGTTTTTT,CASSLYSGNPNTGELFF
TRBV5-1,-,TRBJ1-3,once,TGCGCCAGCAGCTTGGAAGGGGCCCTCTCTGGAAACACCATATATTTT,CASSLEGALSGNTIYF
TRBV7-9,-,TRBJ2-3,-,TGTGCCAGCAGCCCGTACAGGGTCGCAGATACGCAGTATTTT,CASSPYRVADTQYF
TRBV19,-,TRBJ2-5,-,TGTGCCAGTAGCCCCACCTTAGTGCATCTTGAGACCCAGTACTTC,CASSPTLVHLETQYF
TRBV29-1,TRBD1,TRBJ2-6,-,TGCAGCGTGGGACAGCTTTTCGCTGGGGCCAACGTCCTGACTTTC,CSVGQLFAGANVLTF
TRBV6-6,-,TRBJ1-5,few,TGTGCCAGCAGTTACGCCGAGGACAATCAGCCCCAGCATTTT,CASSYAEDNQPQHF
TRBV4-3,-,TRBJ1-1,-,TGCGCCAGCAGCCGAATCCAGGACACCACTGAAGCTTTCTTT,CASSRIQDTTEAFF
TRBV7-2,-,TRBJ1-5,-,TGTGCCAGCAGCCCCTATTCGGGCAATCAGCCCCAGCATTTT,CASSPYSGNQPQHF
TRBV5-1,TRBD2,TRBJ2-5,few,TGCGCCAGCAGCTTGGTGGCGGGGGGGCCCGTGACCCAGTACTTC,CASSLVAGGPVTQYF
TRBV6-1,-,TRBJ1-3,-,TGTGCCAGCAGTGAACTCCGGGGTGCCTCTGGAAACACCATATATTTT,CASSELRGASGNTIYF
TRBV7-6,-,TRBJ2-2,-,TGTGCCAGCAGCTTAGGGACTCCCGGCACCGGGGAGCTGTTTTTT,CASSLGTPGTGELFF
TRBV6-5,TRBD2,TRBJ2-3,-,TGTGCCAGCAGTTACTCTGTAGCGGGGAACACAGATACGCAGTATTTT,CASSYSVAGNTDTQYF
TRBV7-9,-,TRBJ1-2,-,TGTGCCAGCAGCTCGAACCCCCCGCAGGGCTACACCTTC,CASSSNPPQGYTF
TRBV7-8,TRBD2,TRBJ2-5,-,TGTGCCAGCAGCTTAGGTGCTAGCGGGGGCGTGACCCAGTACTTC,CASSLGASGGVTQYF
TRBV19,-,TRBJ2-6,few,TGTGCCAGTAGTAAGGCGGGACGGCGCTCTGGGGCCAACGTCCTGACTTTC,CASSKAGRRSGANVLTF
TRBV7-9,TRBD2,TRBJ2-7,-,TGTGCCAGCAGTTTACCAGGGAGGGACGAGCAGTACTTC,CASSLPGRDEQYF
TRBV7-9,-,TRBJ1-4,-,TGTGCCAGCAGCTTAGACGGACAGAATAATGAAAAACTGTTTTTT,CASSLDGQNNEKLFF
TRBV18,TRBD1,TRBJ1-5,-,TGTGCCAGCTCACCCGGACAGGCTGATAGCAATCAGCCCCAGCATTTT,CASSPGQADSNQPQHF
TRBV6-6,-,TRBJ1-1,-,TGTGCCAGCAGTTCAAGCGGTACTGAAGCTTTCTTT,CASSSSGTEAFF
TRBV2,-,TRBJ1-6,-,TGTGCCAGCAAGGAGTACCTCTCCTATAATTCACCCCTCCACTTT,CASKEYLSYNSPLHF
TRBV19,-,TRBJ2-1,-,TGTGCCAGTACCGTGACTCAGGTGGAGGCTGCTGAGCAGTTCTTC,CASTVTQVEAAEQFF
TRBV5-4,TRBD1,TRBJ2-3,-,TGTGCCAGCAGCACCCGACAGGGGCAGATTGGAGATACGCAGTATTTT,CASSTRQGQIGDTQYF
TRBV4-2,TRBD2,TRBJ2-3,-,TGTGCCAGCAGCCTAAGGCCAGCGGGGTCGTTGGAGGATACGCAGTATTTT,CASSLRPAGSLEDTQYF
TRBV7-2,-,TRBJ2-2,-,TGTGCCAGCAGCTTAGAGGCGGGCACCGGGGAGCTGTTTTTT,CASSLEAGTGELFF
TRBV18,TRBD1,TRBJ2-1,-,TGTGCCAGCTCACCGGGACAGGGGGGTTACAATGAGCAGTTCTTC,CASSPGQGGYNEQFF
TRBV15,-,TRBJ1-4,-,TGTGCCACCAGCAGAGGAAGCCCCGGGACTCCGGGTGAAAAACTGTTTTTT,CATSRGSPGTPGEKLFF
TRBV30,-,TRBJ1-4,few,TGTGCCTGGAGTGTACAGCTGAATGAAAAACTGTTTTTT,CAWSVQLNEKLFF
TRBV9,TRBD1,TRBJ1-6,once,TGTGCCAGCAGCGTAGGAAAAACAGGGGGGAATTCACCCCTCCACTTT,CASSVGKTGGNSPLHF
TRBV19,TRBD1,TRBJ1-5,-,TGTGCCAGTGGGGGACAGGGCGGTAATCAGCCCCAGCATTTT,CASGGQGGNQPQHF
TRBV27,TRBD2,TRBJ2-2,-,TGTGCCAGCAGTTTCGGGTCCCACGGGGGGACCGGGGAGCTGTTTTTT,CASSFGSHGGTGELFF